This T cell receptor (beta chain) was sequenced during a study of blood T cell repertoires in COVID-19 (dated by TCRdb to 2020 to 2022). Broadly, across the study: Samples from collaborators originated in the United States, Italy and Spain and spanned both the acute and convalescent phases of COVID-19. The material from the prospective study consisted of cDNA or gDNA derived from T cells, B-cell-depleted T cells, or PBMCs. The dataset comprised deeply sampled blood TCRbeta repertoires from subjects exposed to, actively infected with, or recovered from COVID-19. A freely available public database, intended as a resource for researchers studying the immune response to SARS-CoV-2, is where the repertoires were released. The samples were drawn from two sources: the first 160 participants of the ongoing ImmuneRACE study, and approximately 1,300 subjects contributed by 6 global collaborators. A de-identified subject ID, COVID-19 status, age in years and sex were almost always included in the sample metadata. HLA class I and class II types, where available, came from metadata supplied by the sample provider rather than from assay-based typing. On the study overall, not on this receptor specifically: Clinical and demographic metadata were provided uncurated, with the amount varying by source and participant.

Participants in the prospective study were enrolled through a virtual design, were aged roughly 18 to 100 years, and lived in approximately 25 United States geographic areas. In the prospective study, participants were assigned to cohorts based on the clinical history participants reported in a screening survey and a study questionnaire. Mobile phlebotomists in the prospective study collected whole blood, serum and a nasopharyngeal or oropharyngeal swab from every participant. Participants in the prospective study had the option to provide additional blood draws and questionnaires over a 2-month period. Before DNA extraction, prospective study blood samples were shipped either frozen or at room temperature. As encoded in the germline V gene, CDR1 is SGHRS while CDR2 is YFSETQ. The CDR3 goes from the cysteine to the phenylalanine over 16 residues. The only DNA kept is the CDR3, 48 bases in frame from the first base. Between the V and J ends, shortened by 0 bases and 0 bases respectively, the junction contains 9 bases.

On this clone itself: Its antigen target is currently unknown. The sample holds no much larger clone one base away, and base qualities are not on file.

TCRbeta CDR3 regions were amplified from genomic DNA by means of the immunoSEQ Assay, a bias-controlled multiplex PCR. The authors' pipeline ran thus. Nucleated cell counts per sample were estimated from amplification of reference gene primers within the assay. Sequence reads were collapsed and filtered to measure the absolute abundance of every unique TCRbeta CDR3 rearrangement. For each sample, productive Simpson clonality was calculated by taking the square root of Simpson's diversity index across productive rearrangements. TCRdb's version of the immuneACCESS table is confined to in-frame rearrangements and falls short of the full clone set. An unresolved V gene accounts for under half of the shortfall where checked; the remainder is of unknown origin. The V and J calls and clone size are taken from that table; D and trimming were inferred from the DNA. This sample is represented by around 200,000 clones; around 80% of them were singletons. Over 7% of the sample comes from the top ten.

Sequencing input: PBMCs or T cells enriched from blood (not recorded which). The source of this sequence is a woman aged 40 to 50 with acute COVID-19. The rearranged segments are TRBV5-1 and TRBJ2-2; matching of 6 bases hints at TRBD1 as the D gene. The nucleotide sequence is given as TGCGCCAGCAGCTTGGTGGGGACACCGAACACCGGGGAGCTGTTTTTT. This is translated as CASSLVGTPNTGELFF.